Reported below is one TCR beta chain. Measured with immunoSEQ multiplex PCR; TCRdb has only the in-frame clones, and not every one. The repertoire holds hundreds of thousands of clones, with around 86% as singletons. The data stem from a study of blood T cell repertoires in COVID-19. On the study more broadly: The United States, Italy and Spain provided the acute and convalescent COVID-19 samples.

Living in under 30 US areas, the participants were between roughly 18 and 90 years of age. Trimming cost V 2 bases and J 13 bases; bases outside gene matches: 5. The CDR3 consists of 12 residues. Germline CDR1 reads SEHNR; CDR2 reads FQNEAQ (reference sequence). This TCR derives from a middle-aged woman with acute COVID-19. Input material: PBMCs or T cells enriched from blood (not recorded which). The rearrangement joins TRBV7-9 to TRBJ1-2; 9 bases line up with TRBD1. The CDR3, as DNA: TGTGCCAGCAGCTTAACGACAGGGGGGTTCACCTTC. Amino acid sequence: CASSLTTGGFTF.